These T cell receptor beta chains were read from a single sample in a study of blood T cell repertoires in COVID-19. Clones were sequenced by immunoSEQ multiplex PCR, and TCRdb holds only the in-frame ones, with some missing. The repertoire includes 100,000 to 150,000 clones, approximately 88% of them detected once, and approximately 8.1% sits in the top ten. The specimen sequenced was peripheral blood. All receptors derive from a man between 50 and 59 years old with acute or convalescent COVID-19. Each CDR3 is given with its conserved first and last residue. A D gene is named only where the DNA matches it firmly. Rows give clone size only sometimes, using once, few, many, or a class for an expanded clone.

DNA: TGTGCCAGCAAGGGGGATTTTAATGAAAAACTGTTTTTT
CDR3: CASKGDFNEKLFF
size: -
V: TRBV2
D: -
J: TRBJ1-4

DNA: TGTGCCAGCAGCGCTGGACAGGGAGCGACCAAAAACATTCAGTACTTC
CDR3: CASSAGQGATKNIQYF
size: -
V: TRBV9
D: TRBD1
J: TRBJ2-4

DNA: TGTGCCAGCAGCGGGGGGATTGACAGGGCTAGAGAAAAACTGTTTTTT
CDR3: CASSGGIDRAREKLFF
size: -
V: TRBV5-4
D: TRBD1
J: TRBJ1-4

DNA: TGTGCCAGCACTTCGAGGCCTAAGGCGGTCGAGCAGTACTTC
CDR3: CASTSRPKAVEQYF
size: -
V: TRBV2
D: -
J: TRBJ2-7

DNA: TGTGCCAGCAGTTACGACGGGAGCTCCTACAATGAGCAGTTCTTC
CDR3: CASSYDGSSYNEQFF
size: once
V: TRBV27
D: -
J: TRBJ2-1

DNA: TGTGCCAGCAGCCAACAGATCAGGGGGCTGGATGGCTACACCTTC
CDR3: CASSQQIRGLDGYTF
size: -
V: TRBV7-2
D: TRBD1
J: TRBJ1-2

DNA: TGTGCCAGCAGACGGATCCAGGGGGCCCAGTACTTC
CDR3: CASRRIQGAQYF
size: -
V: TRBV27
D: TRBD1
J: TRBJ2-5

DNA: TGTGCCAGCAGCCCTTTAGCGGGAGCCACAGATACGCAGTATTTT
CDR3: CASSPLAGATDTQYF
size: -
V: TRBV6-4
D: TRBD2
J: TRBJ2-3

DNA: TGTGCCAGCAGCCAAGAAACAGGTTGGGTACAAGAGACCCAGTACTTC
CDR3: CASSQETGWVQETQYF
size: -
V: TRBV3-1/TRBV3-2
D: -
J: TRBJ2-5

DNA: TGTGCCAGCAGCCAAGGGCAGGAGGGCATAGGCAATGAGCAGTTCTTC
CDR3: CASSQGQEGIGNEQFF
size: -
V: TRBV3-1/TRBV3-2
D: -
J: TRBJ2-1

DNA: TGTGCCAGCAGCCACACTAGTAGCACAGATACGCAGTATTTT
CDR3: CASSHTSSTDTQYF
size: -
V: TRBV11-3
D: -
J: TRBJ2-3

DNA: TGTGCCAGCTCACCTCGAGAGGACAGATTGAACACTGAAGCTTTCTTT
CDR3: CASSPREDRLNTEAFF
size: -
V: TRBV18
D: -
J: TRBJ1-1

DNA: TGTGCCAGCAGCCAAGGCGGACAGGGAGTCTATGAGCAGTTCTTC
CDR3: CASSQGGQGVYEQFF
size: -
V: TRBV3-1/TRBV3-2
D: TRBD1
J: TRBJ2-1

DNA: TGTGCCAGTAGTCCGGGACAGGGCCGCGATGAAAAACTGTTTTTT
CDR3: CASSPGQGRDEKLFF
size: -
V: TRBV19
D: TRBD1
J: TRBJ1-4

DNA: TGTGCCAGCAGCTTAGCCAGGGGGTTCGTTTACGAGCAGTACTTC
CDR3: CASSLARGFVYEQYF
size: -
V: TRBV11-2
D: TRBD1
J: TRBJ2-7

DNA: TGCGCCAGCAGCCAAGTGTGGACTTCCTTGGGAGCTTTCTTT
CDR3: CASSQVWTSLGAFF
size: -
V: TRBV4-1
D: -
J: TRBJ1-1

DNA: TGTGCCAGCAGTTTAAGCGGGACTGAAGCTTTCTTT
CDR3: CASSLSGTEAFF
size: -
V: TRBV12-3/TRBV12-4
D: -
J: TRBJ1-1

DNA: TGTGCCAGCAGTTATATGTTCAATGAGCAGTTCTTC
CDR3: CASSYMFNEQFF
size: many
V: TRBV6-6
D: -
J: TRBJ2-1

DNA: TGTGCCAGCAGCTTAGGTCAGGGGCTGACTGGGGCCAACGTCCTGACTTTC
CDR3: CASSLGQGLTGANVLTF
size: -
V: TRBV7-9
D: -
J: TRBJ2-6

DNA: TGTGCCAGCAGTTACCGGGACAGCCTCTACGAGCAGTACTTC
CDR3: CASSYRDSLYEQYF
size: -
V: TRBV6-5
D: TRBD1
J: TRBJ2-7

DNA: TGTGCCAGCAGTTACGCCCGAGCGGGAGCGGGTAATGAGCAGTTCTTC
CDR3: CASSYARAGAGNEQFF
size: -
V: TRBV6-5
D: TRBD2
J: TRBJ2-1

DNA: TGCGCCAGCAGCTCTGGACTAGCGGGAGGGCCGATCACAGATACGCAGTATTTT
CDR3: CASSSGLAGGPITDTQYF
size: -
V: TRBV5-1
D: TRBD2
J: TRBJ2-3

DNA: TGTGCCAGCAGTGAAGCGGTGCAGTCTAGCACAGATACGCAGTATTTT
CDR3: CASSEAVQSSTDTQYF
size: -
V: TRBV6-1
D: -
J: TRBJ2-3

DNA: TGTGCCTGGACCTACAGGGGTGGAAACACCATATATTTT
CDR3: CAWTYRGGNTIYF
size: -
V: TRBV30
D: TRBD1
J: TRBJ1-3

DNA: TGTGCCAGCAAACTAGCGGGAGTTAGCGGGGAGCTGTTTTTT
CDR3: CASKLAGVSGELFF
size: -
V: TRBV27
D: TRBD2
J: TRBJ2-2

DNA: TGTGCCAGCAGTTTGCGGGGGGCAGGGCAGCCCCAGCATTTT
CDR3: CASSLRGAGQPQHF
size: -
V: TRBV27
D: -
J: TRBJ1-5

DNA: TGTGCCACCCAACAAGTGGCGGGCAATCAGCCCCAGCATTTT
CDR3: CATQQVAGNQPQHF
size: once
V: TRBV19
D: -
J: TRBJ1-5

DNA: TGTGCCACTCTCCCCCTGACAGGGGTGAGTACTGAAGCTTTCTTT
CDR3: CATLPLTGVSTEAFF
size: -
V: TRBV19
D: TRBD1
J: TRBJ1-1

DNA: TGTGCCAGCAGCCAAGAACGACACCTGTTCGCGAACACCGGGGAGCTGTTTTTT
CDR3: CASSQERHLFANTGELFF
size: -
V: TRBV3-1/TRBV3-2
D: -
J: TRBJ2-2

DNA: TGCGCCAGCAGCCGACTAGCGGGAGAGGCCAAAAACATTCAGTACTTC
CDR3: CASSRLAGEAKNIQYF
size: -
V: TRBV4-1
D: TRBD2
J: TRBJ2-4

DNA: TGTGCCAGCAGTTGGGGACTAGAATACGAGCAGTACTTC
CDR3: CASSWGLEYEQYF
size: -
V: TRBV6-2/TRBV6-3
D: TRBD2
J: TRBJ2-7

DNA: TGTGCCACCTGGCGGGGAGGCGGGAGGTCGGATGAGCAGTTCTTC
CDR3: CATWRGGGRSDEQFF
size: -
V: TRBV10-3
D: TRBD2
J: TRBJ2-1

DNA: TGTGCCAGCAGTTCTAGCGGGAGGGCCCGGGATGAGCAGTTCTTC
CDR3: CASSSSGRARDEQFF
size: once
V: TRBV2
D: TRBD2
J: TRBJ2-1

DNA: TGTGCCAGCGGCAGGGGACTAGCGGAGGTGTACCAAGAGACCCAGTACTTC
CDR3: CASGRGLAEVYQETQYF
size: -
V: TRBV7-2
D: TRBD2
J: TRBJ2-5

DNA: TGTGCCACCTCTCTCTCTGGAAACACCATATATTTT
CDR3: CATSLSGNTIYF
size: -
V: TRBV15
D: -
J: TRBJ1-3

DNA: TGTGCCAGCAGCTTGGGGCCTAGCGGGGGACTTCTAGAGACCCAGTACTTC
CDR3: CASSLGPSGGLLETQYF
size: -
V: TRBV5-4
D: TRBD2
J: TRBJ2-5

DNA: TGCGCCAGCAGCCAAGACCGGACAGGGTGGGGCGAGGGCTCTGGAAACACCATATATTTT
CDR3: CASSQDRTGWGEGSGNTIYF
size: -
V: TRBV4-3
D: TRBD1
J: TRBJ1-3

DNA: TGTGCCAGTAGTATAGCCGTAGAGCGGGGCTTAAAAAACATTCAGTACTTC
CDR3: CASSIAVERGLKNIQYF
size: -
V: TRBV19
D: TRBD2
J: TRBJ2-4

DNA: TGTGCCACCAGTGACCGACAGGGGGGGCAGCCCCAGCATTTT
CDR3: CATSDRQGGQPQHF
size: -
V: TRBV24-1
D: TRBD1
J: TRBJ1-5

DNA: TGTGCCAGCAGCTTAGGGATGGGCCCAGGTATTGAGACCCAGTACTTC
CDR3: CASSLGMGPGIETQYF
size: -
V: TRBV7-2
D: -
J: TRBJ2-5

DNA: TGTGCCAGCAGCACTAGAGACAGGAGCTATGGCTACACCTTC
CDR3: CASSTRDRSYGYTF
size: -
V: TRBV3-1/TRBV3-2
D: -
J: TRBJ1-2

DNA: TGTGCCAGTAGTATAGTGGGCAGTAACGAGCAGTACTTC
CDR3: CASSIVGSNEQYF
size: once
V: TRBV19
D: -
J: TRBJ2-7

DNA: TGTGCCAGTAGCTATATAGCGGGAACTCGGTACGAGCAGTACTTC
CDR3: CASSYIAGTRYEQYF
size: -
V: TRBV19
D: TRBD2
J: TRBJ2-7

DNA: TGTGCCAGCAGTTACTCGGACAGGGGAACGTACGAGCAGTACTTC
CDR3: CASSYSDRGTYEQYF
size: -
V: TRBV6-5
D: TRBD1
J: TRBJ2-7

DNA: TGTGCCAGCAGTGAAGATCCCAGGACTTGGGGCTACACCTTC
CDR3: CASSEDPRTWGYTF
size: -
V: TRBV2
D: -
J: TRBJ1-2

DNA: TGTGCCAGTTATCAGGGTGGAAATTCACCCCTCCACTTT
CDR3: CASYQGGNSPLHF
size: -
V: TRBV19
D: -
J: TRBJ1-6

DNA: TGTGCCTGGAGTGTACAGGCGGTGCAGTACTTC
CDR3: CAWSVQAVQYF
size: -
V: TRBV30
D: -
J: TRBJ2-7

DNA: TGTGCCAGCAGCTCGGTAGGTAGCGGGAGGGCCAATGAGCAGTTCTTC
CDR3: CASSSVGSGRANEQFF
size: -
V: TRBV5-5
D: TRBD2
J: TRBJ2-1

DNA: TGTGCCAGCCAAGGGGGCAGGAACACTGAAGCTTTCTTT
CDR3: CASQGGRNTEAFF
size: -
V: TRBV18
D: TRBD1
J: TRBJ1-1

DNA: TGTGCCAGCAGCCTCTCAGGGGGTAACGCCTACGAGCAGTACTTC
CDR3: CASSLSGGNAYEQYF
size: once
V: TRBV3-1/TRBV3-2
D: TRBD1
J: TRBJ2-7

DNA: TGTGCCTGGAGTGCGACAGCTGGCGGCTACACCTTC
CDR3: CAWSATAGGYTF
size: once
V: TRBV30
D: -
J: TRBJ1-2

DNA: TGTGCCAGCAGCCCCTCGGGACAGACCTCGGGAGGCTACACCTTC
CDR3: CASSPSGQTSGGYTF
size: few
V: TRBV9
D: TRBD1
J: TRBJ1-2

DNA: TGTGCCAGCAGCTCCGACAGGGGGCGTTGGAACTTC
CDR3: CASSSDRGRWNF
size: once
V: TRBV5-6
D: TRBD1
J: TRBJ2-7

DNA: TGCGCCAGCAGCACTGGACAGGGAGGGAACACTGAAGCTTTCTTT
CDR3: CASSTGQGGNTEAFF
size: few
V: TRBV5-1
D: TRBD1
J: TRBJ1-1